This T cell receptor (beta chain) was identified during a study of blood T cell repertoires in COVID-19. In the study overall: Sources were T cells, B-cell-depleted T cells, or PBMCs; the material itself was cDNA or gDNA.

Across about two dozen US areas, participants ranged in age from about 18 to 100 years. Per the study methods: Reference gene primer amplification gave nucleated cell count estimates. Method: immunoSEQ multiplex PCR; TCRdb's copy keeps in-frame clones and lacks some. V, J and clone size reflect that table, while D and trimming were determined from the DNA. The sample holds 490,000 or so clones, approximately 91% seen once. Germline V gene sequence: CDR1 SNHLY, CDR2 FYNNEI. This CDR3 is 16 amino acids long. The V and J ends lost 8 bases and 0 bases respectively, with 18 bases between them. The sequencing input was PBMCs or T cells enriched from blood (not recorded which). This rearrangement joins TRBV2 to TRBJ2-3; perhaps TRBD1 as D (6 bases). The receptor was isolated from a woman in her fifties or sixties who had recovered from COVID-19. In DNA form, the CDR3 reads TGTGCCAGCGCCCGAGCCTCAGGGGCTAGCACAGATACGCAGTATTTT. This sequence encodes CASARASGASTDTQYF.